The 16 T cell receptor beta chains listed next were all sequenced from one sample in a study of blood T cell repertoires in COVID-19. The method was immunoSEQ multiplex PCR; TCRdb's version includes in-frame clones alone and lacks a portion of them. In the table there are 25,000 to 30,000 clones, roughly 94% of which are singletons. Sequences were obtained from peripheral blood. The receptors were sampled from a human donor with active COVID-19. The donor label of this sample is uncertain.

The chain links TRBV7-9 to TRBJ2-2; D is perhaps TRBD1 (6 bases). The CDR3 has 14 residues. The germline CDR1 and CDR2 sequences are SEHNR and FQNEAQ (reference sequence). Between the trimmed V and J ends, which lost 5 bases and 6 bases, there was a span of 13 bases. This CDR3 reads CASSVKDSSGELFF. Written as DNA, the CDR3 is TGTGCCAGCAGCGTGAAGGACAGCTCCGGGGAGCTGTTTTTT.

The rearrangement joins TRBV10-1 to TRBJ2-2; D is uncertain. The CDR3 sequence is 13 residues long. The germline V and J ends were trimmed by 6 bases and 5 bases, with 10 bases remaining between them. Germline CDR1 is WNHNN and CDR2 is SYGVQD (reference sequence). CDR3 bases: TGCGCCAGCAGGGCAGTTCCTACCGGGGAGCTGTTTTTT. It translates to CASRAVPTGELFF.

CDR3 nucleotide sequence: TGCGCCAGCAGCTTGGTGGGACTAGCGGGTTACAATGAGCAGTTCTTC. Protein product: CASSLVGLAGYNEQFF. The chain couples TRBV5-1 to TRBJ2-1; 12 bases line up with TRBD2. V was pared by 0 bases and J by 4 bases, with 2 bases of the junction left unmatched. The germline V gene encodes CDR1 SGHRS and CDR2 YFSETQ. The CDR3 covers 16 residues.

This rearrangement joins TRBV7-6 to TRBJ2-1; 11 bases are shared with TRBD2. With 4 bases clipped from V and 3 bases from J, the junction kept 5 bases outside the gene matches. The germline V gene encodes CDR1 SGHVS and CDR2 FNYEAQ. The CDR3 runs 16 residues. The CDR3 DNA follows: TGTGCCAGCAGCTGGGGGGGACTAGCGGACTACAATGAGCAGTTCTTC. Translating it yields CASSWGGLADYNEQFF.

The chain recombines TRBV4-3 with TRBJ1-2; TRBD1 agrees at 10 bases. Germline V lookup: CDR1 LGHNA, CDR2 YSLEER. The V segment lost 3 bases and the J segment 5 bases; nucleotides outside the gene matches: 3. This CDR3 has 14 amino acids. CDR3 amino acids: CASSQDRGGYGYTF. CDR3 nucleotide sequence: TGCGCCAGCAGCCAGGACAGGGGGGGATATGGCTACACCTTC.

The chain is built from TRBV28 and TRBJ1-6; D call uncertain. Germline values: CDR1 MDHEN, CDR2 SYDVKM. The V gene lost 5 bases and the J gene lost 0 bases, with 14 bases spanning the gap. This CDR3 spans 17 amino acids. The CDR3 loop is CASSANYGSSYNSPLHF. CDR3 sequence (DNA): TGTGCCAGCAGTGCTAACTACGGGAGCTCCTATAATTCACCCCTCCACTTT.

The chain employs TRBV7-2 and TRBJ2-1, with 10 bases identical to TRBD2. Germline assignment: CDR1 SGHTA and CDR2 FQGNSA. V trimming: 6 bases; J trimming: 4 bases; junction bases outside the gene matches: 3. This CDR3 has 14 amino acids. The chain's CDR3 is CASSVAGGYNEQFF. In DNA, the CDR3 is TGTGCCAGCAGTGTAGCGGGGGGATACAATGAGCAGTTCTTC.

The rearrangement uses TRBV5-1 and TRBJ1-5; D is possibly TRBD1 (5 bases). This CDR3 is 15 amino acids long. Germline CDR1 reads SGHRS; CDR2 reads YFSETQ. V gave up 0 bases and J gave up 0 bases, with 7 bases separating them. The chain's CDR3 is CASSLAGDSNQPQHF. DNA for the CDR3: TGCGCCAGCAGCTTGGCGGGGGATAGCAATCAGCCCCAGCATTTT.

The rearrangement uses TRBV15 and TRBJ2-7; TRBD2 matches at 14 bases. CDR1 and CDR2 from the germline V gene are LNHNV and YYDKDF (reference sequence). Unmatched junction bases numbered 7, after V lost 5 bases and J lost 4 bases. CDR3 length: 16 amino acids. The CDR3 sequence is CATSAGLAGVGYEQYF. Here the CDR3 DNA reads TGTGCCACCAGCGCGGGACTAGCGGGAGTTGGGTACGAGCAGTACTTC.

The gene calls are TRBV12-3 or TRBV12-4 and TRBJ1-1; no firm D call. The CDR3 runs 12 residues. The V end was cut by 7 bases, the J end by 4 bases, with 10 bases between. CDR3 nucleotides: TGTGCCAGCACCTTTTCGGGCACTGAAGCTTTCTTT. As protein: CASTFSGTEAFF.

The CDR3 here is CASGAVGYNEQFF. CDR3 nucleotides: TGTGCCAGCGGAGCGGTCGGCTACAATGAGCAGTTCTTC. This chain links TRBV6-5 with TRBJ2-1, with D perhaps matching TRBD2 (5 bases). This CDR3 spans 13 amino acids. Trimming removed 8 bases from V and 3 bases from J, with 11 bases in between. The germline gives CDR1 MNHEY, CDR2 SVGAGI.

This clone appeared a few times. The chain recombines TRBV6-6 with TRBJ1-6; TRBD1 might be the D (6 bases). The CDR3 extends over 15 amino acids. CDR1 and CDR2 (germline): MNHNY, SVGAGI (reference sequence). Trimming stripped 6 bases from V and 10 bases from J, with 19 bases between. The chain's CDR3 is CASSKDGPGVSPLHF. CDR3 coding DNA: TGTGCCAGCAGCAAAGATGGCCCAGGGGTCTCACCCCTCCACTTT.

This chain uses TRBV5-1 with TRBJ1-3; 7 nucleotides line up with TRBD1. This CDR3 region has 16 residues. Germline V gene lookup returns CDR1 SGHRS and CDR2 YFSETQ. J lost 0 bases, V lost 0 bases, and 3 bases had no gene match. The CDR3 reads CASSLGTGPSGNTIYF. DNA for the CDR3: TGCGCCAGCAGCTTGGGGACAGGTCCCTCTGGAAACACCATATATTTT. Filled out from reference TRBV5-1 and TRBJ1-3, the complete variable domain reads KAGVTQTPRYLIKTRGQQVTLSCSPISGHRSVSWYQQTPGQGLQFLFEYFSETQRNKGNFPGRFSGRQFSNSRSEMNVSTLELGDSALYLCASSLGTGPSGNTIYFGEGSWLTVV.

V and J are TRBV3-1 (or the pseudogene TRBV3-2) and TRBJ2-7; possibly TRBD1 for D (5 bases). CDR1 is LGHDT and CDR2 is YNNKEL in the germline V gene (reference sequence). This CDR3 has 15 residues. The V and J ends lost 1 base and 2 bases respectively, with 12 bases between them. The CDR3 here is CASSQGRVNPYEQYF. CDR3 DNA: TGTGCCAGCAGCCAAGGCAGGGTCAATCCCTACGAGCAGTACTTC.

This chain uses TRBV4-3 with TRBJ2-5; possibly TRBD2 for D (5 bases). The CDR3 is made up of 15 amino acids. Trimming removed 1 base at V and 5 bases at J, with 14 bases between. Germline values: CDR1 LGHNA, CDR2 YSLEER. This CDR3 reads CASSQGWLASETQYF. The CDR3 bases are TGCGCCAGCAGCCAAGGGTGGCTAGCCTCGGAGACCCAGTACTTC.

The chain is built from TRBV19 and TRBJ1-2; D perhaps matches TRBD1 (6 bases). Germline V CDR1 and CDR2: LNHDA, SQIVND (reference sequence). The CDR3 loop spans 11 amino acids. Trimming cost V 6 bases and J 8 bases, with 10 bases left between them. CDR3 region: CASSQGFGYTF. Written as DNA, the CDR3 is TGTGCCAGTAGCCAGGGGTTCGGCTACACCTTC.